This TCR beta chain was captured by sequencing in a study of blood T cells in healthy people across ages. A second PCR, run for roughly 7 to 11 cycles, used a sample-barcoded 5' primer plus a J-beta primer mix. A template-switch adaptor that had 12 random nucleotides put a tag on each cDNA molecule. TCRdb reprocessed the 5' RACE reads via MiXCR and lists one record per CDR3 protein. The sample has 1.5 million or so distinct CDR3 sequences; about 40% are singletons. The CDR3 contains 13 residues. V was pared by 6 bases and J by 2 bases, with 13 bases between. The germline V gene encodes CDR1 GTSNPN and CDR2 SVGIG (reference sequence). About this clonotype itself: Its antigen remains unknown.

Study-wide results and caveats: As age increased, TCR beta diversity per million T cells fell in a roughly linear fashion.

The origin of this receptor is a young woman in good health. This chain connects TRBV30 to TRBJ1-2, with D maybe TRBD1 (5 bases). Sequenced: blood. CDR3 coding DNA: TGTGCCTGCCCTCTGCAGGGAAACTATGGCTACACCTTC. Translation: CACPLQGNYGYTF.